The 3 T cell receptor beta chains listed next were all sequenced from one sample in a study of OX40 agonist ivuxolimab in advanced cancers. Here immunoSEQ multiplex PCR was the method, and the copy in TCRdb shows in-frame clones only, minus some. Of roughly 19,000 clones in the sample, about 83% were seen once. The source material was CD4+ or CD8+ T cells sorted from blood, sampled in a trial of the OX40 agonist ivuxolimab. The receptor source for this set is an adult with an advanced solid tumor such as melanoma, head and neck, liver or kidney cancer.

The chain has TRBV27 and TRBJ2-2; unclear D gene. The V gene lost 6 bases and the J gene lost 2 bases, with 19 bases spanning the gap. The CDR3 runs to 17 residues. The germline V gene encodes CDR1 MNHEY and CDR2 SMNVEV (reference sequence). The CDR3 DNA is TGTGCCAGCAGCTCGAACCGTGGACCCGAAAACACCGGGGAGCTGTTTTTT. Its translation is CASSSNRGPENTGELFF.

The rearrangement links TRBV7-9 to TRBJ2-3; D gene unclear. In germline, CDR1 is SEHNR, CDR2 FQNEAQ (reference sequence). The CDR3 totals 14 residues. The V and J ends lost 5 bases and 1 base respectively, with 10 bases between them. This CDR3 is CASSVPWGTDTQYF. In nucleotides, the CDR3 is TGTGCCAGCAGCGTCCCATGGGGCACAGATACGCAGTATTTT.

The chain is built from TRBV11-2 and TRBJ2-1; D not resolved. Germline-derived CDR1 and CDR2 are SGHAT and FQNNGV. V dropped 8 bases and J dropped 9 bases, with 17 bases sitting between them. There are 13 residues in the CDR3. CDR3 protein: CASSIPLDLEQFF. The CDR3 region has the DNA TGTGCCAGCTCTATCCCGCTAGATCTTGAGCAGTTCTTC. The full variable domain, rest sourced from reference TRBV11-2 and TRBJ2-1, is EAGVAQSPRYKIIEKRQSVAFWCNPISGHATLYWYQQILGQGPKLLIQFQNNGVVDDSQLPKDRFSAERLKGVDSTLKIQPAKLEDSAVYLCASSIPLDLEQFFGPGTRLTVL.